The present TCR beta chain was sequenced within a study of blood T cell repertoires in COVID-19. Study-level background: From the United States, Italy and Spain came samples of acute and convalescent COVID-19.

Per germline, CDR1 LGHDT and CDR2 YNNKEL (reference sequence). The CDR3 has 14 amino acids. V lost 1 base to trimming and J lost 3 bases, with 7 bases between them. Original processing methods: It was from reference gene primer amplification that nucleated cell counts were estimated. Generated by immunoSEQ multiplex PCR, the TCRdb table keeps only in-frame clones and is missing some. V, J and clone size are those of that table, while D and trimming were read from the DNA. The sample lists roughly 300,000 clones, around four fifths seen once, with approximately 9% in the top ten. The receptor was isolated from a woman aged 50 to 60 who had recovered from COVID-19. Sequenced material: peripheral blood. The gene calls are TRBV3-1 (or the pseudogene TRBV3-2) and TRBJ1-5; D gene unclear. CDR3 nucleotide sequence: TGTGCCAGCAGCCAAGGGCAGATCAATCAGCCCCAGCATTTT. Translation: CASSQGQINQPQHF.